The 10 T cell receptor beta chains reported below all come from one sample, sequenced in a study of regulatory T cells in long-lasting Graves disease. The TCR beta library used iRepertoire HTBI primers with Arm-PCR amplification of CDR3. A single record per CDR3 protein comes from TCRdb applying MiXCR to the multiplex PCR reads. This table has about 440,000 distinct CDR3 sequences, around 15% appearing once. Regarding time point: newly diagnosed GD, antithyroid drugs for less than 3 months. With RNA extracted from PBMCs as input, the TCR library was made. The sample was also reused in another study, on T cells in Graves' hyperthyroidism and ophthalmopathy.

The sample here was peripheral blood mononuclear cells (PBMCs), taken at new diagnosis, from a patient treated with antithyroid drugs. The receptors here all came from a woman aged 25-40 years with Graves disease.

V gene TRBV7-2 combines with J gene TRBJ1-4, with D possibly being TRBD1 (5 bases). Trimming took off 7 bases at V and 5 bases at J, with 17 bases between the two ends. The CDR3 sequence is 15 residues long. CDR1 and CDR2 (germline): SGHTA, FQGNSA. CDR3 residues: CASTPQTGRNEKLFF. The CDR3 bases are TGTGCCAGCACCCCTCAAACAGGCCGGAATGAAAAACTGTTTTTT.

This clonotype has a handful of counts. The chain recombines TRBV6-2 or TRBV6-3 with TRBJ2-3; D is uncertain. Germline-derived CDR1 and CDR2 are MNHEY and SVGEGT. The CDR3 has 14 residues. V was trimmed by 0 bases and J by 0 bases, leaving 4 bases between them. In DNA form, the CDR3 reads TGTGCCAGCAGTTACTCGACTAGCACAGATACGCAGTATTTT. It codes for CASSYSTSTDTQYF.

This clonotype has only a few counts. This rearrangement joins TRBV12-3 or TRBV12-4 to TRBJ2-1, with D possibly being TRBD1 or TRBD2 (7 bases each). The CDR3 runs to 17 residues. Trimming left V 4 bases short and J 3 bases short, with 19 bases between. CDR3 amino acids: CASSYGGDRRNYNEQFF. In nucleotides, the CDR3 is TGTGCCAGCAGTTATGGGGGGGACAGACGTAACTACAATGAGCAGTTCTTC.

This clonotype was seen repeatedly, ten times or more. The chain links TRBV6-1 to TRBJ2-7, with 7 positions matching TRBD1. The CDR3 length is 13 residues. V was pared by 6 bases and J by 7 bases, with 9 bases of the junction left unmatched. CDR1 is MNHNS, CDR2 SASEGT, per germline. The CDR3 protein is CASSSRDRDEQYF. The CDR3 bases are TGTGCCAGCAGCTCTCGTGACAGGGATGAGCAGTACTTC.

This clonotype was seen at least ten times. V usage is TRBV29-1 and J usage is TRBJ1-1; 9 bases are shared with TRBD1. CDR1 SQVTM and CDR2 ANQGSEA come from the germline V gene. This CDR3 spans 13 amino acids. V lost 1 base to trimming and J lost 8 bases; unmatched junction nucleotides: 5. The DNA for the CDR3 is TGCAGCGTTGAAGTACAGGGGGCATTGGAAGCTTTCTTT. Protein: CSVEVQGALEAFF.

A few counts support this clonotype. This chain connects TRBV5-6 to TRBJ2-1; D is possibly TRBD2 (6 bases). The germline CDR1 and CDR2 sequences are SGHDT and YYEEEE. Trimming removed 3 bases at V and 0 bases at J, with 10 bases between. This CDR3 spans 15 amino acids. The chain's CDR3 is CASSYSGFSYNEQFF. The CDR3 coding sequence is TGTGCCAGCAGCTATAGCGGATTCTCCTACAATGAGCAGTTCTTC.

This clonotype came up many times. The rearrangement joins TRBV6-2 or TRBV6-3 to TRBJ1-1; D call uncertain. V was cut by 4 bases and J by 0 bases, with 12 bases left in between. CDR3 length equals 15 residues. Germline CDR1 is MNHEY and CDR2 is SVGEGT. The DNA of the CDR3 is TGTGCCAGCAGTTGGTACCCAGCCATGAACACTGAAGCTTTCTTT. Protein product: CASSWYPAMNTEAFF.

This clonotype occurred many times. The V and J genes are TRBV5-1 and TRBJ1-1; 8 positions agree with TRBD1. The CDR3 covers 15 residues. The V gene's germline CDR1 is SGHRS and CDR2 YFSETQ. V dropped 4 bases and J dropped 2; count of bases not matched to a gene: 7. The CDR3 loop reads CASSVTGGINTEAFF. The DNA for the CDR3 is TGCGCCAGCAGCGTAACAGGGGGGATCAACACTGAAGCTTTCTTT.

To note about this clonotype: A much larger clonotype is one base distant, so this may be a read error. The rearrangement uses TRBV6-2 or TRBV6-3 and TRBJ1-1, with unresolved D. CDR3 length equals 13 residues. Germline CDR1 and CDR2: MNHEY and SVGEGT. This CDR3 reads CASRTNTNTEVFF. The CDR3 bases are TGTGCCAGCAGGACCAATACGAACACTGAAGTTTTCTTT.

This clonotype was observed at least ten times. Here the CDR3 DNA reads TGCAGTTTACAGGGGGCCGGAGATACGCAGTATTTT. It yields the protein CSLQGAGDTQYF. The V call is TRBV29-1, the J call TRBJ2-3, with 9 bases lining up with TRBD1. This CDR3 spans 12 amino acids. Germline assignment: CDR1 SQVTM and CDR2 ANQGSEA.